Listed here are 15 T cell receptor beta chains from one sample, sequenced in a study of blood T cell repertoires in COVID-19. Here immunoSEQ multiplex PCR was the method, and the copy in TCRdb shows in-frame clones only, minus some. The sample carries 65,000 to 75,000 clones, about 88% recorded once. Sequencing was carried out using peripheral blood. These receptor sequences come from a man aged 50 to 60 with acute or convalescent COVID-19.

V and J are TRBV7-6 and TRBJ2-2, with 12 positions matching TRBD2. The junction had 4 bases not matched to a gene; V was cut back by 0 bases and J by 2 bases. This CDR3 has 18 amino acids. Germline CDR1 SGHVS, CDR2 FNYEAQ. The CDR3: CASSLARTSGVNTGELFF. CDR3 DNA: TGTGCCAGCAGCTTAGCGCGGACTAGCGGGGTCAACACCGGGGAGCTGTTTTTT.

The rearrangement uses TRBV5-1 and TRBJ2-1; no clear D. Germline V gives CDR1 SGHRS, CDR2 YFSETQ. The CDR3 sequence is 13 residues long. Trimming pared 1 base from V and 6 bases from J, leaving 8 bases between. This CDR3 reads CASSLKEPNEQFF. The DNA for the CDR3 is TGCGCCAGCAGCTTGAAGGAGCCCAATGAGCAGTTCTTC.

The chain carries TRBV6-6 and TRBJ1-1, with TRBD1 matching 7 bases. Germline trimming cut 3 bases from V and 7 bases from J; bases unmatched to any gene: 14. Per the germline V gene, CDR1 is MNHNY and CDR2 is SVGAGI (reference sequence). The CDR3 has 16 amino acids. The chain's CDR3 is CASSYRTGSSVGEAFF. CDR3 coding DNA: TGTGCCAGCAGTTATAGGACAGGCTCCTCAGTAGGTGAAGCTTTCTTT.

The rearrangement joins TRBV14 to TRBJ2-7; the match to TRBD2 covers 13 bases. Germline V CDR1 and CDR2: SGHDN, FVKESK. The ends lost 3 bases at V and 3 bases at J; junction bases unmatched: 11. This CDR3 is built from 18 residues. The CDR3 region has the DNA TGTGCCAGCAGCCACCAACTAGCGGGGGGGCCGGTTTTCTACGAGCAGTACGTC. It encodes CASSHQLAGGPVFYEQYV.

The gene calls are TRBV6-5 and TRBJ2-7; 8 bases agree with TRBD1. Germline-derived CDR1 and CDR2 are MNHEY and SVGAGI. This CDR3 comprises 12 residues. The trim removed 4 bases at V and 5 bases at J, leaving 1 base unmatched. The CDR3 loop reads CASSLTGDEQYV. The DNA for the CDR3 is TGTGCCAGCAGTTTGACAGGGGACGAGCAGTACGTC.

This chain links TRBV6-5 with TRBJ2-1; D uncertain. Germline CDR1 reads MNHEY; CDR2 reads SVGAGI. The V end lost 5 bases, the J end lost 9 bases, and 8 bases lay between the germline ends. CDR3 size: 11 residues. The DNA for the CDR3 is TGTGCCAGCAGTCGCGCCGGTGAGCAGTTCTTC. Its protein product is CASSRAGEQFF.

The V gene is TRBV5-1, the J gene TRBJ1-4, with a tentative D call TRBD1 (6 bases). V was shortened by 2 bases and J by 7 bases, with 12 bases between the two germline ends. The CDR3 has 14 residues. Germline loops: CDR1 SGHRS, CDR2 YFSETQ. CDR3 amino acids: CASSFSRRGEKLFF. Here the CDR3 DNA reads TGCGCCAGCAGCTTCTCCCGCAGGGGTGAAAAACTGTTTTTT.

The genes are TRBV6-5 and TRBJ1-4; D possibly corresponds to TRBD1 (6 bases). The germline V gene has CDR1 MNHEY and CDR2 SVGAGI. Trimming removed 4 bases at V and 6 bases at J, with 12 bases between. This CDR3 comprises 14 residues. CDR3 in amino acids: CASSWWGRDEKLFF. The CDR3 bases are TGTGCCAGCAGTTGGTGGGGGCGCGATGAAAAACTGTTTTTT.

The rearrangement links TRBV19 to TRBJ2-3; TRBD1 agrees at 10 bases. Trimming at V came to 0 bases and at J to 4 bases, leaving 10 bases not matched to a gene. The CDR3 length is 18 residues. Germline V gene lookup returns CDR1 LNHDA and CDR2 SQIVND (reference sequence). The DNA of the CDR3 is TGTGCCAGTAGTATAGATCCCTCGGACAGGGGGGGTGCAGATACGCAGTATTTT. This codes for CASSIDPSDRGGADTQYF.

V is TRBV18 and J is TRBJ2-1; 12 nucleotides agree with TRBD2. The CDR3 sequence is 16 residues long. The trim removed 6 bases at V and 4 bases at J, leaving 7 bases unmatched. Germline CDR1 KGHSH, CDR2 LQKENI. The CDR3 region is CASSPTGTSGYNEQFF. The DNA of the CDR3 is TGTGCCAGCTCCCCGACCGGGACTAGCGGGTACAATGAGCAGTTCTTC.

The genes are TRBV5-1 and TRBJ2-7; a possible D gene is TRBD2 (6 bases). Between the trimmed V and J ends, which lost 3 bases and 5 bases, there was a span of 12 bases. This CDR3 is 13 amino acids long. Per germline, CDR1 SGHRS and CDR2 YFSETQ. This CDR3 reads CASSYSGGHEQYV. The DNA of the CDR3 is TGCGCCAGCAGCTACTCCGGGGGTCACGAGCAGTACGTC.

V is TRBV4-1 and J is TRBJ2-5; D call uncertain. The CDR3 spans 15 residues. Germline assignment: CDR1 MGHRA and CDR2 YSYEKL. Deletions cut 1 base from V and 2 bases from J, with 11 bases between. The CDR3 protein is CASSQGSLVQETQYF. The CDR3 DNA is TGCGCCAGCAGCCAAGGAAGCCTAGTGCAAGAGACCCAGTACTTC.

The CDR3 region is CASRLTQETQYF. For the CDR3, the DNA is TGTGCCAGCAGGCTAACCCAAGAGACCCAGTACTTC. V usage is TRBV28 and J usage is TRBJ2-5; D not resolved. Looked up from germline, CDR1 is MDHEN and CDR2 is SYDVKM. This CDR3 is 12 amino acids long. V lost 6 bases, J lost 1 base, and 6 bases lay in between.

The rearrangement joins TRBV5-5 to TRBJ2-5; possibly TRBD1 for D (6 bases). Deletions cut 2 bases from V and 2 bases from J, with 7 bases between. Germline values: CDR1 SGHKS, CDR2 YYEKEE (reference sequence). This CDR3 has 13 amino acids. Written as DNA, the CDR3 is TGTGCCAGCAGCTTCACAGGGCAAGAGACCCAGTACTTC. Translation: CASSFTGQETQYF.

The CDR3 bases are TGTGCCACCAGCCTACCTCGACAGGGCTACTATGGCTACACCTTC. Protein sequence: CATSLPRQGYYGYTF. The V and J genes are TRBV15 and TRBJ1-2, with TRBD1 identical over 7 bases. The CDR3 sequence is 15 residues long. CDR1 is LNHNV, CDR2 YYDKDF, per germline (reference sequence). V was pared by 5 bases and J by 3 bases, with 9 bases of the junction left unmatched.